These 31 T cell receptor beta chains were sequenced from one sample in a study of blood T cell repertoires in COVID-19. Clones were sequenced by immunoSEQ multiplex PCR, and TCRdb holds only the in-frame ones, with some missing. The sample has a few hundred thousand clones, approximately 87% seen once. Sequenced: PBMCs or T cells enriched from blood (not recorded which). These receptors were obtained from a woman aged 45-59 years who had recovered from COVID-19.

The chain joins TRBV4-2 to TRBJ2-5; 7 nucleotides line up with TRBD1. Germline trimming cut 0 bases from V and 2 bases from J; bases unmatched to any gene: 3. Germline V gene sequence: CDR1 LGHNA, CDR2 YNFKEQ. There are 15 residues in the CDR3. The CDR3 DNA is TGTGCCAGCAGCCAAGAAGTCAGGGGGCAAGAGACCCAGTACTTC. The encoded protein is CASSQEVRGQETQYF.

This chain joins TRBV28 and TRBJ1-3; tentatively, D is TRBD1 (6 bases). The germline V gene encodes CDR1 MDHEN and CDR2 SYDVKM. This CDR3 contains 15 residues. V gave up 4 bases and J gave up 2 bases, with 12 bases separating them. CDR3 nucleotides: TGTGCCAGCAGTTCAACAGGGAATCCTGGAAACACCATATATTTT. This gives the protein CASSSTGNPGNTIYF.

CDR3: CASRGAAGELFF. CDR3 in DNA: TGTGCAAGTCGTGGGGCTGCAGGCGAACTGTTTTTT. This chain uses TRBV12-2 with TRBJ1-4; TRBD1, the D gene given by the table, was not confirmed from the DNA. TRBV12-2 is termed a pseudogene. The CDR3 spans 12 residues.

The chain recombines TRBV28 with TRBJ2-6; weak D call: TRBD1 (6 bases). The length of the CDR3 is 16 residues. V shed 5 bases and J shed 0 bases, with 11 bases lying between them. Germline CDR1 and CDR2: MDHEN and SYDVKM. The CDR3 loop reads CASSPGQSSGANVLTF. DNA of the CDR3: TGTGCCAGCAGTCCCGGACAGAGCTCTGGGGCCAACGTCCTGACTTTC.

V is TRBV4-1 and J is TRBJ1-4; possibly TRBD1 for D (5 bases). V lost 3 bases, J lost 4 bases, and 15 bases lay in between. CDR1 is MGHRA, CDR2 YSYEKL, per germline. The CDR3 contains 16 residues. The CDR3 DNA is TGCGCCAGCAGCCACATGGGAGGACATAGTAATGAAAAACTGTTTTTT. This codes for CASSHMGGHSNEKLFF.

The chain employs TRBV7-2 and TRBJ2-2; D unresolved. Looked up from germline, CDR1 is SGHTA and CDR2 is FQGNSA. Deletions cut 4 bases from V and 7 bases from J, with 10 bases between. CDR3 length: 13 residues. The CDR3 reads CASSYRTGGELFF. The CDR3 coding sequence is TGTGCCAGCAGCTACCGTACCGGCGGGGAGCTGTTTTTT.

The rearrangement joins TRBV30 to TRBJ1-1; D ambiguous. The CDR3 consists of 14 residues. CDR1 and CDR2 from the germline V gene are GTSNPN and SVGIG (reference sequence). Trimming shortened V by 0 bases and J by 1 base, and 9 bases separated the two germline ends. The CDR3 is CAWSVIRRNTEAFF. In DNA, the CDR3 is TGTGCCTGGAGTGTAATCCGGAGGAACACTGAAGCTTTCTTT.

The genes are TRBV7-9 and TRBJ1-4; 8 positions agree with TRBD1. V lost 4 bases to trimming and J lost 2 bases; unmatched junction nucleotides: 15. The CDR3 is 19 amino acids. CDR1 and CDR2 (germline): SEHNR, FQNEAQ (reference sequence). DNA for the CDR3: TGTGCCAGCAGCTCCAGGGCAGGGGGCATTCTTGGCACTAATGAAAAACTGTTTTTT. Protein sequence: CASSSRAGGILGTNEKLFF.

The chain joins TRBV11-2 to TRBJ2-7, with 8 bases that match TRBD2. Per germline, CDR1 SGHAT and CDR2 FQNNGV. The CDR3 is 16 residues long. V lost 2 bases and J lost 4; bases outside the gene matches: 10. The CDR3 bases are TGTGCCAGCAGCTTACTTCCGCGGGGGGCATTATACGAGCAGTACTTC. Its protein is CASSLLPRGALYEQYF.

The gene calls are TRBV28 and TRBJ1-6; TRBD1 agrees at 7 bases. Germline V gives CDR1 MDHEN, CDR2 SYDVKM. After removal of 6 bases from V and 3 bases from J, the junction contained 2 bases not matched to a gene. The CDR3 is made up of 14 amino acids. The DNA of the CDR3 is TGTGCCAGCAGCGCAGGGGGCTATAATTCACCCCTCCACTTT. This encodes CASSAGGYNSPLHF.

The chain is built from TRBV7-9 and TRBJ1-5, with a weak D call TRBD1 (5 bases). V gave up 6 bases and J gave up 7 bases, with 13 bases separating them. The CDR3 length is 13 residues. The germline V gene has CDR1 SEHNR and CDR2 FQNEAQ (reference sequence). The CDR3, as DNA: TGTGCCAGCAGTCCCCAGGGTGTCCAGCCCCAGCATTTT. Protein sequence: CASSPQGVQPQHF. Based on the CDR3 plus reference TRBV7-9 and TRBJ1-5, the full variable domain is DTGVSQNPRHKITKRGQNVTFRCDPISEHNRLYWYRQTLGQGPEFLTYFQNEAQLEKSRLLSDRFSAERPKGSFSTLEIQRTEQGDSAMYLCASSPQGVQPQHFGDGTRLSIL.

This rearrangement joins TRBV18 to TRBJ1-1; a weak D match, TRBD1 (5 bases). CDR3 size: 17 residues. Germline V CDR1 and CDR2: KGHSH, LQKENI. The V end lost 6 bases, the J end lost 0 bases, and 20 bases lay between the germline ends. This CDR3 is CASSREGPTFMNTEAFF. The CDR3 DNA is TGTGCCAGCTCTCGGGAGGGACCTACCTTTATGAACACTGAAGCTTTCTTT.

V is TRBV10-3 and J is TRBJ2-3, with D possibly being TRBD2 (6 bases). The germline V and J ends were trimmed by 7 bases and 0 bases, with 14 bases remaining between them. Germline V gene lookup returns CDR1 ENHRY and CDR2 SYGVKD. This CDR3 region has 15 residues. The CDR3 DNA reads TGTGCCATCACCCTATCGGAGGGGAGCACAGATACGCAGTATTTT. Translated: CAITLSEGSTDTQYF.

For this clone: The same CDR3 also results from other DNA sequences found in this sample. This chain joins TRBV5-1 and TRBJ1-2; 9 bases match TRBD1. The CDR3 has 14 residues. The germline V gene encodes CDR1 SGHRS and CDR2 YFSETQ. Unmatched junction bases numbered 2, after V lost 3 bases and J lost 2 bases. The CDR3 DNA reads TGCGCCAGCAGCTCCGGACAGGGGAACTATGGCTACACCTTC. Translated: CASSSGQGNYGYTF. The full variable domain, with the rest looked up from reference TRBV5-1 and TRBJ1-2, is KAGVTQTPRYLIKTRGQQVTLSCSPISGHRSVSWYQQTPGQGLQFLFEYFSETQRNKGNFPGRFSGRQFSNSRSEMNVSTLELGDSALYLCASSSGQGNYGYTFGSGTRLTVV.

The V gene is TRBV19, the J gene TRBJ1-1; 8 bases are a match to TRBD1. Germline CDR1 LNHDA, CDR2 SQIVND (reference sequence). The CDR3 consists of 13 residues. The V segment lost 7 bases and the J segment 5 bases; nucleotides outside the gene matches: 6. This CDR3 is CASKNRGATEAFF. Here the CDR3 DNA reads TGTGCCAGTAAAAACAGGGGGGCAACTGAAGCTTTCTTT.

This rearrangement joins TRBV19 to TRBJ1-5; D is undetermined. CDR1 is LNHDA and CDR2 is SQIVND in the germline V gene (reference sequence). V was clipped by 5 bases and J by 1 base, with 12 bases between them. The CDR3 length is 15 residues. CDR3 nucleotide sequence: TGTGCCAGTAGTGAAGCACTGTACAGCAATCAGCCCCAGCATTTT. Its protein is CASSEALYSNQPQHF.

The V call is TRBV5-1, the J call TRBJ1-5; unclear D gene. CDR3 length: 13 residues. V lost 4 bases to trimming and J lost 0 bases, with 5 bases between them. The germline V gene has CDR1 SGHRS and CDR2 YFSETQ. CDR3 loop: CASSPYSNQPQHF. CDR3 in DNA: TGCGCCAGCAGCCCCTATAGCAATCAGCCCCAGCATTTT.

The V and J genes are TRBV5-5 and TRBJ2-3; D gene unclear. Trimming stripped 0 bases from V and 3 bases from J, with 2 bases between. This CDR3 has 12 residues. The germline V gene has CDR1 SGHKS and CDR2 YYEKEE (reference sequence). CDR3 loop: CASSLVTDTQYF. CDR3 DNA: TGTGCCAGCAGCTTGGTAACAGATACGCAGTATTTT.

The chain joins TRBV10-3 to TRBJ1-5; 9 nucleotides match TRBD1. The CDR3 is made up of 14 amino acids. The V gene end was trimmed by 3 bases and the J gene end by 9 bases; junction bases not matched to a gene: 6. Germline V gene data show CDR1 as ENHRY and CDR2 as SYGVKD. This CDR3 is CAISETGGAGPQHF. In DNA, the CDR3 is TGTGCCATCAGTGAAACAGGGGGCGCCGGGCCCCAGCATTTT.

This clone has a handful of counts. The chain joins TRBV11-2 to TRBJ1-4; 8 nucleotides line up with TRBD1. CDR1 is SGHAT and CDR2 is FQNNGV in the germline V gene. Trimming removed 5 bases from V and 3 bases from J; junction bases left unmatched: 5. The CDR3 length is 15 residues. CDR3 protein: CASSRQGSPNEKLFF. CDR3 nucleotide sequence: TGTGCCAGCAGCCGACAGGGGTCACCTAATGAAAAACTGTTTTTT.

The chain combines TRBV7-9 with TRBJ1-1; D ambiguous. Germline V gene sequence: CDR1 SEHNR, CDR2 FQNEAQ (reference sequence). The CDR3 is 11 amino acids. V lost 1 base, J lost 5 bases, and 2 bases lay in between. This chain's CDR3 is CASSLVTEAFF. The CDR3 nucleotides are TGTGCCAGCAGCTTAGTAACTGAAGCTTTCTTT.

The chain carries TRBV6-1 and TRBJ1-6; 7 positions agree with TRBD1. The CDR3 runs 15 residues. The V gene's germline CDR1 is MNHNS and CDR2 SASEGT. V shed 2 bases and J 13 bases; nucleotides not matched to a gene: 11. The CDR3 loop is CASSEKGALTPPLHF. The DNA of the CDR3 is TGTGCCAGCAGTGAAAAGGGGGCTCTGACACCCCCCCTCCACTTT.

The chain employs TRBV7-8 and TRBJ2-3; D uncertain. Germline V gene sequence: CDR1 SGHVS, CDR2 FQNEAQ. The V gene lost 2 bases and the J gene lost 0 bases, with 18 bases spanning the gap. The CDR3 length is 18 residues. The CDR3 reads CASSLMRPTYTSTDTQYF. CDR3 DNA sequence: TGTGCCAGCAGCTTAATGAGGCCAACCTACACTAGCACAGATACGCAGTATTTT.

The chain has TRBV7-9 and TRBJ1-2; 7 bases are a match to TRBD1. The germline V gene encodes CDR1 SEHNR and CDR2 FQNEAQ (reference sequence). This CDR3 spans 13 amino acids. J was trimmed by 11 bases and V by 5 bases; bases with no gene match: 11. The DNA for the CDR3 is TGTGCCAGCAGCGGACAGGAAAGGACCCGTTACACCTTC. Translating gives CASSGQERTRYTF.

This chain connects TRBV5-8 to TRBJ1-3; perhaps TRBD1 as D (6 bases). Germline CDR1 and CDR2: SGHTS and YDEGEE. Trimming stripped 4 bases from V and 2 bases from J, with 13 bases between. The CDR3 is made up of 15 amino acids. This CDR3 is CASSPLTGTGNTIYF. In nucleotides, the CDR3 is TGTGCCAGCAGCCCGCTGACAGGAACTGGAAACACCATATATTTT.

The chain uses TRBV6-1 and TRBJ1-3; D gene uncertain. CDR1 is MNHNS and CDR2 is SASEGT in the germline V gene. The length of the CDR3 is 16 residues. The V and J ends lost 3 bases and 0 bases respectively, with 12 bases between them. This CDR3 is CASSDGRSYSGNTIYF. The CDR3 coding sequence is TGTGCCAGCAGTGATGGTAGATCCTACTCTGGAAACACCATATATTTT.

The V and J genes are TRBV27 and TRBJ1-5; TRBD1 matches 10 bases. This CDR3 comprises 17 residues. Germline V CDR1 and CDR2: MNHEY, SMNVEV (reference sequence). Trimming took 2 bases from V and 6 from J; bases not matched to a gene: 10. The CDR3 sequence: CASSLRTGTGVSQPQHF. The CDR3 DNA reads as TGTGCCAGCAGTTTACGCACCGGGACAGGGGTCTCTCAGCCCCAGCATTTT.

The chain combines TRBV19 with TRBJ2-3; 8 bases map to TRBD2. V lost 4 bases to trimming and J lost 5 bases; unmatched junction nucleotides: 11. Per the germline V gene, CDR1 is LNHDA and CDR2 is SQIVND (reference sequence). There are 16 residues in the CDR3. The CDR3 loop is CASSTTTSAVRDTQYF. CDR3 DNA: TGTGCCAGTAGTACCACGACTAGCGCGGTAAGAGATACGCAGTATTTT.

V gene TRBV28 combines with J gene TRBJ1-2, with TRBD1 matching over 7 bases. Germline CDR1 is MDHEN and CDR2 is SYDVKM. CDR3 length: 14 amino acids. Trimming removed 4 bases from V and 1 base from J; junction bases left unmatched: 3. CDR3 coding DNA: TGTGCCAGCAGTTCAGGACAGGATAACTATGGCTACACCTTC. It codes for CASSSGQDNYGYTF.

The V and J genes are TRBV4-2 and TRBJ1-3; TRBD1 matches at 8 bases. This CDR3 comprises 17 residues. With V trimmed by 0 bases and J by 5 bases, 9 bases remained unmatched. CDR1 and CDR2 from the germline V gene are LGHNA and YNFKEQ. CDR3 bases: TGTGCCAGCAGCCAAGAGGGATACGGACAGGGTAGAAACACCATATATTTT. This gives the protein CASSQEGYGQGRNTIYF.

The V call is TRBV27, the J call TRBJ1-5, with D perhaps TRBD1 (5 bases). V lost 3 bases and J lost 6, with 12 bases in between. Germline V gene sequence: CDR1 MNHEY, CDR2 SMNVEV (reference sequence). The CDR3 has 14 residues. The CDR3 DNA sequence: TGTGCCAGCAGTTTTGGCCAGGGCGGTCAGCCCCAGCATTTT. This encodes CASSFGQGGQPQHF.